A single T cell receptor beta chain is shown here with its context. The length of the CDR3 is 12 residues. Trimming left V 3 bases short and J 4 bases short, with 6 bases between. The germline V gene encodes CDR1 SNHLY and CDR2 FYNNEI. The record originates from a study of blood T cell repertoires in COVID-19. Study-wide background: Researchers got acute and convalescent COVID-19 samples from the United States, Italy and Spain.

Per the original data handling: From reference gene primer amplification, estimates of nucleated cell counts were derived. Clones were read by immunoSEQ multiplex PCR, and TCRdb kept only the in-frame ones, dropping some. V and J calls plus clone size are reproduced from that table; the DNA served to infer D and trimming. The sample shows some 100,000 clones, 70% to 80% of them seen only once. The V gene is TRBV2, the J gene TRBJ1-2; the D is unclear. Sequencing used peripheral blood. This sequence was found in a human donor in a cohort sampled during active COVID-19. The DNA of the CDR3 is TGTGCCAGCAGTGAGAGCCGCTATGGCTACACCTTC. Its translation is CASSESRYGYTF.